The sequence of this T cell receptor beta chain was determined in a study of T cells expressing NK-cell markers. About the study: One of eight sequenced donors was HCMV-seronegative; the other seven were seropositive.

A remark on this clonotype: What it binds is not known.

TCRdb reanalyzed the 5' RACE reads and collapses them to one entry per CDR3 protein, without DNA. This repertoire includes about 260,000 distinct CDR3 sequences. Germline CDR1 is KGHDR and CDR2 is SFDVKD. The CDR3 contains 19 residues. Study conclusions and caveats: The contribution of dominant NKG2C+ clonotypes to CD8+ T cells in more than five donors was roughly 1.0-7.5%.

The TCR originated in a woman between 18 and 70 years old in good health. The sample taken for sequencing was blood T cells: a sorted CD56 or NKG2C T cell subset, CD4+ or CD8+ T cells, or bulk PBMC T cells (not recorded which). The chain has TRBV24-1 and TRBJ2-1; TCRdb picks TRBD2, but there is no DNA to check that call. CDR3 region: CATSDLSAGASNWDNEQFF.